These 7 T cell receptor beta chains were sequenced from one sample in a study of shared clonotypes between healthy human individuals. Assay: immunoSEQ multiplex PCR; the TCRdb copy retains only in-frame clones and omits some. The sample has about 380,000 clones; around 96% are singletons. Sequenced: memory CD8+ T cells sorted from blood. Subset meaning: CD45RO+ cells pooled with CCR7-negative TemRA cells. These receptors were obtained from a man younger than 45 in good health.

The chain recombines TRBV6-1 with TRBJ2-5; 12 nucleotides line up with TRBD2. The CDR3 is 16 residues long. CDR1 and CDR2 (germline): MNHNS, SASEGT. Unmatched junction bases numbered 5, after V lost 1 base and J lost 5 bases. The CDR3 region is CASSEVRTSGRETQYF. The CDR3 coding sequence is TGTGCCAGCAGTGAAGTTCGAACTAGCGGGAGGGAGACCCAGTACTTC.

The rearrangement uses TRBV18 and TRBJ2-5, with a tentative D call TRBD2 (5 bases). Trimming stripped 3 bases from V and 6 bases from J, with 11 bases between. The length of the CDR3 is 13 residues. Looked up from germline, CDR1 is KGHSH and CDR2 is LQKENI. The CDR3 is CASSPRDAQTQYF. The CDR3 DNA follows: TGTGCCAGCTCACCGAGGGATGCGCAGACCCAGTACTTC.

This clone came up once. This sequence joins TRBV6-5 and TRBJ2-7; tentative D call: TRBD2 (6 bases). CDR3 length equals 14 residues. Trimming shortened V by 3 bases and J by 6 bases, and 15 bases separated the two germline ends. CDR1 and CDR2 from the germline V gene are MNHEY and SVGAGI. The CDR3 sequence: CASSYSQGGGEQYF. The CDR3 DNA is TGTGCCAGCAGTTATTCGCAGGGAGGCGGCGAGCAGTACTTC.

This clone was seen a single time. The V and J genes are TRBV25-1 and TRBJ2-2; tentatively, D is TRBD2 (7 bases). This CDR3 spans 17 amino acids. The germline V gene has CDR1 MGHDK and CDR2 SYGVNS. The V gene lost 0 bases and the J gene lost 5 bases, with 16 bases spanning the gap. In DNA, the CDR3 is TGTGCCAGCAGTGAATATATGGATAGGGGGGGGACCGGGGAGCTGTTTTTT. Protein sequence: CASSEYMDRGGTGELFF.

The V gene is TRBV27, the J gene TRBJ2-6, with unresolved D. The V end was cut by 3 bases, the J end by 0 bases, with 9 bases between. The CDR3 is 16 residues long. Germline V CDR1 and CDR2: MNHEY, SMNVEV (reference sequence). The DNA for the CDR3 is TGTGCCAGCAGTTTTGACATTTCCTCTGGGGCCAACGTCCTGACTTTC. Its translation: CASSFDISSGANVLTF.

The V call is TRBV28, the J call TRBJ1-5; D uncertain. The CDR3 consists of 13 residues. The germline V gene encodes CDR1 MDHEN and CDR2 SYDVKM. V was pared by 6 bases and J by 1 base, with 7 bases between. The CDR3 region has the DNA TGTGCCAGCAGGCCCGTGAGCAATCAGCCCCAGCATTTT. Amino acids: CASRPVSNQPQHF.

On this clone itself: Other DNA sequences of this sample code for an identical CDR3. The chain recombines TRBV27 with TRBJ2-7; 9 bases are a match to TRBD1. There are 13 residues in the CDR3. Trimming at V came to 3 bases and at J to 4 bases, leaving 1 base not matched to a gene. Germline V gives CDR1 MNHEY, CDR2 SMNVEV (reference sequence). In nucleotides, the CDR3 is TGTGCCAGCAGTTTGGACAGGGGTTACGAGCAGTACTTC. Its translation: CASSLDRGYEQYF.